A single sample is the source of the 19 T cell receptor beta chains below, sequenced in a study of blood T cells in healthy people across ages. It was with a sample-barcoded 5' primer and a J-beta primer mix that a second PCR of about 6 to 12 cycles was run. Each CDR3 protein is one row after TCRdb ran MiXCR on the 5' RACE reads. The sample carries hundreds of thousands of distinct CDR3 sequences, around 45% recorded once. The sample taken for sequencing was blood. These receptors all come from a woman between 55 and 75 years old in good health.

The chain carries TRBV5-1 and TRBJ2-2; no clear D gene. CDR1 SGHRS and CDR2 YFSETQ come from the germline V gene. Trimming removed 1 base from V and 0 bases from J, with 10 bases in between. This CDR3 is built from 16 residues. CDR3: CASSLFFTANTGELFF. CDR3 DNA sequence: TGCGCCAGCAGCTTGTTTTTTACGGCGAACACCGGGGAGCTGTTTTTT.

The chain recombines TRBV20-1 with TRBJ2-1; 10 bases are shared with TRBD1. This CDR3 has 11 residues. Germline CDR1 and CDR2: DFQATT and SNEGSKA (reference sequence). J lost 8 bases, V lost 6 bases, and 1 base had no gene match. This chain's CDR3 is CSAGTGDEQFF. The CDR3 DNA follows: TGCAGTGCAGGGACAGGGGATGAGCAGTTCTTC.

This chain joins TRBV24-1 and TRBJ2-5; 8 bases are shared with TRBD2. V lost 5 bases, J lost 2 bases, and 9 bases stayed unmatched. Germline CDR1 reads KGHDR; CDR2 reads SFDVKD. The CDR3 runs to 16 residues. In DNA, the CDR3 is TGTGCCACCAGTGTTGAAGCGGGAGAGGGGCAAGAGACCCAGTACTTC. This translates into CATSVEAGEGQETQYF.

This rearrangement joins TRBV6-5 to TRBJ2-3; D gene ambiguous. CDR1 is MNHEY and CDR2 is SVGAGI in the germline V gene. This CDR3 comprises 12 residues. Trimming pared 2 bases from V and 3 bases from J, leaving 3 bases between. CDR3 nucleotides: TGTGCCAGCAGTTACCTTACAGATACGCAGTATTTT. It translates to CASSYLTDTQYF.

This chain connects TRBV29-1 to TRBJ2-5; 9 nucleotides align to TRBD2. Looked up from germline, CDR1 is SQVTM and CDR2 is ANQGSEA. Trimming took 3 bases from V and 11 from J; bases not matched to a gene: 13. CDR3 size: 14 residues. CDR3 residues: CSVDQREVHNEQYF. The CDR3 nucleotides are TGCAGCGTTGATCAGCGGGAGGTTCACAATGAGCAGTACTTC.

CDR3 protein: CASSLGGGDREQYF. Written as DNA, the CDR3 is TGTGCCAGCAGTTTGGGGGGCGGAGACCGCGAGCAGTACTTC. The J gene is TRBJ2-5, the V gene TRBV28; TRBD1 or TRBD2 may be the D gene (6 bases each). The J call may be wrong; the DNA end is better matched by TRBJ2-7. The germline gives CDR1 MDHEN, CDR2 SYDVKM. The CDR3 totals 14 residues.

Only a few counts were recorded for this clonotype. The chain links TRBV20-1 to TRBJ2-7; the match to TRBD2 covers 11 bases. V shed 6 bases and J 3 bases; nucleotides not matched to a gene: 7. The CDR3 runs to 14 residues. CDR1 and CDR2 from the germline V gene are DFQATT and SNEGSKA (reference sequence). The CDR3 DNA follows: TGCAGTGCCTCTCCCCTAGCGGGAGGCTACGAGCAGTACTTC. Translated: CSASPLAGGYEQYF.

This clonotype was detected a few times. The chain's CDR3 is CSAGGAGITQTSAYTDTQYF. In DNA form, the CDR3 reads TGCAGTGCTGGGGGGGCGGGGATTACTCAGACTAGCGCGTACACAGATACGCAGTATTTT. This chain connects TRBV20-1 to TRBJ2-3, with 8 bases aligning to TRBD2. This CDR3 has 20 amino acids. J lost 2 bases, V lost 5 bases, and 24 bases had no gene match. Germline V gene data show CDR1 as DFQATT and CDR2 as SNEGSKA (reference sequence).

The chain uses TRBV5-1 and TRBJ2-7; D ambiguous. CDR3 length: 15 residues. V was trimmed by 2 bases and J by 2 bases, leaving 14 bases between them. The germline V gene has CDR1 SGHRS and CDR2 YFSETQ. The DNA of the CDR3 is TGCGCCAGCAGCTTCCTGGGCGGCTTAGCCTACGAGCAGTACTTC. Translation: CASSFLGGLAYEQYF. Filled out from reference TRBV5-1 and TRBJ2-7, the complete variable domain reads KAGVTQTPRYLIKTRGQQVTLSCSPISGHRSVSWYQQTPGQGLQFLFEYFSETQRNKGNFPGRFSGRQFSNSRSEMNVSTLELGDSALYLCASSFLGGLAYEQYFGPGTRLTVT.

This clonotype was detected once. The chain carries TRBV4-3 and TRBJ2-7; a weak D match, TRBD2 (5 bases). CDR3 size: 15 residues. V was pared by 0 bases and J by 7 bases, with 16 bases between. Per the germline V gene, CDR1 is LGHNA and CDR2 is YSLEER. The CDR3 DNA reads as TGCGCCAGCAGCCAAGATCACGGGGTTTACAATGAGCAGTACTTC. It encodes CASSQDHGVYNEQYF.

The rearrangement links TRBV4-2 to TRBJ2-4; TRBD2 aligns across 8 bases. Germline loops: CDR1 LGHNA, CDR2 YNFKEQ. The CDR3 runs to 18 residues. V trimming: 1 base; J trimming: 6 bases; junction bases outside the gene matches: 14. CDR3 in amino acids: CASSQVFGSGEGGNIQYF. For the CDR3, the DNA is TGTGCCAGCAGCCAAGTTTTCGGTAGCGGGGAGGGTGGAAACATTCAGTACTTC.

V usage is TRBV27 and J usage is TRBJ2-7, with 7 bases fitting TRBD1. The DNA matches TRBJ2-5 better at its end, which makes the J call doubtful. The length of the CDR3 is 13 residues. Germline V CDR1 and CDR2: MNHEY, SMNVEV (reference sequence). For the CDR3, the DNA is TGTGCCAGCAGCTCCGGACAGGCGGGGACCCAGTACTTC. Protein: CASSSGQAGTQYF.

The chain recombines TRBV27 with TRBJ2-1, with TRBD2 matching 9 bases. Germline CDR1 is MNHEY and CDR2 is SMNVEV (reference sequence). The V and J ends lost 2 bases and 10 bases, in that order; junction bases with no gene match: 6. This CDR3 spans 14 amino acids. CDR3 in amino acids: CASSLAGGSYEQFF. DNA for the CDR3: TGTGCCAGCAGTTTAGCGGGAGGGTCTTACGAGCAGTTCTTC.

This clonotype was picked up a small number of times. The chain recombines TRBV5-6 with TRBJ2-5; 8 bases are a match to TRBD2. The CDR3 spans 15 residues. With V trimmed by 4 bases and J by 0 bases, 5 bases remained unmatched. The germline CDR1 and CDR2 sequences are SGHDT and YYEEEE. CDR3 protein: CASSRAGGHQETQYF. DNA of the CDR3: TGTGCCAGCAGCCGGGCGGGGGGCCACCAAGAGACCCAGTACTTC.

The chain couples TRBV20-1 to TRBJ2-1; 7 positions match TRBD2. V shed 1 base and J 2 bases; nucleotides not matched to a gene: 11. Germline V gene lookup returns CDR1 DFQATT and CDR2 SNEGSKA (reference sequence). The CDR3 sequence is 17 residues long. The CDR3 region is CSARVGRVAGPYNEQFF. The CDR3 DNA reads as TGCAGTGCTAGAGTGGGAAGGGTAGCGGGCCCCTACAATGAGCAGTTCTTC.

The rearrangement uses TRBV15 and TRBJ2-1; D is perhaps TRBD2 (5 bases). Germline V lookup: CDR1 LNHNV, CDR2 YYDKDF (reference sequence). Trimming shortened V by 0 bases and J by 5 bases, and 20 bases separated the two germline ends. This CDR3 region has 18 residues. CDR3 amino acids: CATSRDIGGPLQNNEQFF. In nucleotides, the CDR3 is TGTGCCACCAGCAGAGATATAGGCGGGCCTTTACAAAACAATGAGCAGTTCTTC.

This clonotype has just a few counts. CDR3 coding DNA: TGTGCCACCAGTGTTTCTCTACGCGGGAGGGCAGGAGATGAGCAGTTCTTC. It translates to CATSVSLRGRAGDEQFF. The chain recombines TRBV24-1 with TRBJ2-1; 9 bases match TRBD2. Germline V gene data show CDR1 as KGHDR and CDR2 as SFDVKD. Germline trimming cut 5 bases from V and 8 bases from J; bases unmatched to any gene: 15. This CDR3 comprises 17 residues.

The chain's CDR3 is CASSQASESYSYEQYF. CDR3 nucleotide sequence: TGCGCCAGCAGCCAAGCGTCGGAATCTTACTCCTACGAGCAGTACTTC. This chain joins TRBV4-1 and TRBJ2-5; D gene ambiguous. The end of the DNA is better explained by TRBJ2-7, so the J call may be wrong. Germline V gene sequence: CDR1 MGHRA, CDR2 YSYEKL. This CDR3 is built from 16 residues.

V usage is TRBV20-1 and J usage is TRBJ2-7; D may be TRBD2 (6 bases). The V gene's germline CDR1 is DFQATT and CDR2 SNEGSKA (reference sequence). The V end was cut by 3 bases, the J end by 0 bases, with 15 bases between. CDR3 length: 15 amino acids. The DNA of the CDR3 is TGCAGTGCTAGTTTAGGCGGGACGATCTCCTACGAGCAGTACTTC. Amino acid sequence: CSASLGGTISYEQYF.